The 14 T cell receptor beta chains below come from one sample, sequenced in a study of identical twins. TCRdb re-called the 5' RACE reads with MiXCR, one entry per CDR3 protein. The sample carries about 890,000 distinct CDR3 sequences, around 12% recorded once. These same data were also listed under a study on yellow fever vaccine responses in identical twins.

The specimen sequenced was PBMCs. Receptors were obtained from a woman between 18 and 29 years old in good health.

The rearrangement links TRBV20-1 to TRBJ2-4; tentatively, D is TRBD2 (6 bases). The ends were cut back, 5 bases at V and 2 bases at J, with 10 bases in the middle. Germline V gives CDR1 DFQATT, CDR2 SNEGSKA (reference sequence). The CDR3 spans 13 residues. In DNA form, the CDR3 reads TGCAGTGCTTGGGGGACTTCCAAAAACATTCAGTACTTC. Its translation: CSAWGTSKNIQYF.

This clonotype has a handful of counts. The chain employs TRBV7-9 and TRBJ2-5; D possibly uses TRBD1 or TRBD2 (6 bases each). The CDR3 totals 14 residues. Germline CDR1 is SEHNR and CDR2 is FQNEAQ (reference sequence). The V and J ends lost 4 bases and 5 bases respectively, with 14 bases between them. CDR3 amino acids: CASSSKGGGETQYF. The CDR3 coding sequence is TGTGCCAGCAGCTCGAAAGGAGGGGGGGAGACCCAGTACTTC.

This chain links TRBV5-6 with TRBJ2-1, with no clear D. The length of the CDR3 is 11 residues. Trimming left V 4 bases short and J 10 bases short, with 9 bases between. The germline V gene has CDR1 SGHDT and CDR2 YYEEEE. CDR3 protein: CASSRVAEQFF. The CDR3 DNA is TGTGCCAGCAGCCGTGTGGCGGAGCAGTTCTTC.

This clonotype was seen at least ten times. This chain links TRBV7-9 with TRBJ2-1; perhaps TRBD1 as D (6 bases). This CDR3 is built from 14 residues. Deletions cut 3 bases from V and 5 bases from J, with 11 bases between. Germline-derived CDR1 and CDR2 are SEHNR and FQNEAQ (reference sequence). The CDR3 region is CASSLQGRNNEQFF. In DNA, the CDR3 is TGTGCCAGCAGCTTGCAGGGGAGAAACAATGAGCAGTTCTTC.

This clonotype has at least ten counts. The chain has TRBV12-3 or TRBV12-4 and TRBJ2-2; D not certain. V shed 1 base and J shed 1 base, with 7 bases lying between them. The CDR3 covers 15 residues. The CDR3 here is CASSLGAMNTGELFF. As DNA, the CDR3 is TGTGCCAGCAGTTTAGGAGCTATGAACACCGGGGAGCTGTTTTTT.

The J gene is TRBJ1-3, the V gene TRBV6-2 or TRBV6-3; D perhaps matches TRBD1 (5 bases). Germline CDR1 is MNHEY and CDR2 is SVGEGT. V was trimmed by 6 bases and J by 3 bases, leaving 15 bases between them. The CDR3 runs 15 residues. The CDR3 coding sequence is TGTGCCAGCAGATGGGACGGACAAATTGGAAACACCATATATTTT. The encoded protein is CASRWDGQIGNTIYF.

The rearrangement links TRBV20-1 to TRBJ2-2; perhaps TRBD2 as D (7 bases). Germline V lookup: CDR1 DFQATT, CDR2 SNEGSKA (reference sequence). CDR3 length: 15 amino acids. The germline V and J ends were trimmed by 3 bases and 4 bases, with 15 bases remaining between them. The CDR3 loop reads CSASRGGDITGELFF. The CDR3 region has the DNA TGCAGTGCTAGTAGAGGGGGGGACATCACCGGGGAGCTGTTTTTT.

The sample holds a few counts of this clonotype. The chain is built from TRBV12-3 or TRBV12-4 and TRBJ2-2; no clear D gene. Trimming took off 6 bases at V and 6 bases at J, with 11 bases between the two ends. This CDR3 has 13 residues. DNA of the CDR3: TGTGCCAGCAGCTCCTTCCGATCCGGGGAGCTGTTTTTT. The encoded protein is CASSSFRSGELFF.

This clonotype was seen more than once but under ten times. The rearrangement links TRBV15 to TRBJ2-3; the D call may be TRBD1 or TRBD2 (6 bases each). Germline-derived CDR1 and CDR2 are LNHNV and YYDKDF (reference sequence). This CDR3 is 16 amino acids long. V lost 3 bases, J lost 4 bases, and 17 bases lay in between. Written as DNA, the CDR3 is TGTGCCACCAGCAGGGGGGGATGGGGGGCCGCAGATACGCAGTATTTT. Protein sequence: CATSRGGWGAADTQYF.

This chain links TRBV7-9 with TRBJ1-2; no definite D call. V was cut by 6 bases and J by 5 bases, with 19 bases left in between. The germline gives CDR1 SEHNR, CDR2 FQNEAQ (reference sequence). CDR3 length equals 15 residues. The CDR3 loop reads CASRPPPARGYGYTF. CDR3 in DNA: TGTGCCAGCAGACCCCCCCCGGCCCGGGGTTATGGCTACACCTTC. The full variable domain, rest sourced from reference TRBV7-9 and TRBJ1-2, is DTGVSQNPRHKITKRGQNVTFRCDPISEHNRLYWYRQTLGQGPEFLTYFQNEAQLEKSRLLSDRFSAERPKGSFSTLEIQRTEQGDSAMYLCASRPPPARGYGYTFGSGTRLTVV.

This clonotype was counted a few times. This chain connects TRBV7-8 to TRBJ2-1; the D is unclear. V dropped 0 bases and J dropped 7 bases, with 13 bases sitting between them. From germline, CDR1 is SGHVS and CDR2 FQNEAQ. The CDR3 loop spans 15 amino acids. CDR3 amino acids: CASSLANPPWNEQFF. For the CDR3, the DNA is TGTGCCAGCAGCTTAGCGAACCCCCCTTGGAATGAGCAGTTCTTC.

Ten or more counts support this clonotype. The V call is TRBV5-1, the J call TRBJ2-1; 7 positions agree with TRBD2. V was pared by 1 base and J by 5 bases, with 12 bases of the junction left unmatched. The CDR3 extends over 17 amino acids. CDR1 is SGHRS, CDR2 YFSETQ, per germline. The CDR3 sequence: CASSLYKSGGSHNEQFF. The CDR3, as DNA: TGCGCCAGCAGCTTGTATAAGAGTGGCGGGAGCCACAATGAGCAGTTCTTC.

The CDR3 sequence is CASSQTAPLGNEQFF. In DNA form, the CDR3 reads TGTGCCAGCAGTCAGACAGCACCTCTGGGCAATGAGCAGTTCTTC. The chain recombines TRBV28 with TRBJ2-1; D may be TRBD1 (5 bases). Germline assignment: CDR1 MDHEN and CDR2 SYDVKM. V lost 5 bases to trimming and J lost 6 bases, with 17 bases between them. The CDR3 length is 15 residues.

The rearrangement uses TRBV7-2 and TRBJ2-7; unclear D gene. V shed 1 base and J shed 6 bases, with 10 bases lying between them. Germline values: CDR1 SGHTA, CDR2 FQGNSA. This CDR3 is built from 13 residues. DNA of the CDR3: TGTGCCAGCAGCTTAGAGCCCGCTGCCGAGCAGTACTTC. The encoded protein is CASSLEPAAEQYF.